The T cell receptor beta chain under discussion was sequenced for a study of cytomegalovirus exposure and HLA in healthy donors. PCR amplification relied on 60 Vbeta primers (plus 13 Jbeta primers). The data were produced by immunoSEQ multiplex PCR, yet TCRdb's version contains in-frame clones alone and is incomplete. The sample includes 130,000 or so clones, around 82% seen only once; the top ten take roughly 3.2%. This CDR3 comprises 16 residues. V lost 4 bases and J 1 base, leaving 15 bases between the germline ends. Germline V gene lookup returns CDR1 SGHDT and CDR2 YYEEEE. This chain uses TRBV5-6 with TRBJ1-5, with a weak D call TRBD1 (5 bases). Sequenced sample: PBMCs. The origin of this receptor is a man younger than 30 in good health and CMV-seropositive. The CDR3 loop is CASSLGGRQSNQPQHF. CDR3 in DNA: TGTGCCAGCAGCCTGGGGGGTCGACAGAGCAATCAGCCCCAGCATTTT.